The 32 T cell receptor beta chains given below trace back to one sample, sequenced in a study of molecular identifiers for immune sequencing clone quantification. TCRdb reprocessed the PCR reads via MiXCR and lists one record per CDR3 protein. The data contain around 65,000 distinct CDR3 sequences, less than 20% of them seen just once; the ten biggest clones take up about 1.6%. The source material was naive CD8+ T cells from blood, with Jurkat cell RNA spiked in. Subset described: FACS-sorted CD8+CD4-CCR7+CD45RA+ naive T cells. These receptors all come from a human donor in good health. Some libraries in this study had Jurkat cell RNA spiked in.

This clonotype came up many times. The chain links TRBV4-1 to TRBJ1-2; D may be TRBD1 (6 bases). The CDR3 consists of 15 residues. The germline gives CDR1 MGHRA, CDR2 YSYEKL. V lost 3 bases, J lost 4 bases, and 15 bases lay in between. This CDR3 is CASSQTTGSGYGYTF. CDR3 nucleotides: TGCGCCAGCAGCCAGACCACAGGGTCGGGCTATGGCTACACCTTC.

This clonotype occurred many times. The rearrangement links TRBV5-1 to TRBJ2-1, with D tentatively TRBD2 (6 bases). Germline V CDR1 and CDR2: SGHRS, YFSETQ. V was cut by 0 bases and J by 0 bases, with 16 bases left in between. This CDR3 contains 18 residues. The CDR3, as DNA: TGCGCCAGCAGCTTGGCCATAGCGGCCGGAGGCTCCTACAATGAGCAGTTCTTC. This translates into CASSLAIAAGGSYNEQFF.

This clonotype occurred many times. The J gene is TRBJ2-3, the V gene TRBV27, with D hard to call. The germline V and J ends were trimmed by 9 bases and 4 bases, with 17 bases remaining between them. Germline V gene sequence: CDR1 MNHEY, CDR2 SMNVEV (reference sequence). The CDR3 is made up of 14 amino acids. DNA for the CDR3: TGTGCCAGTTCGACCCGGGCCGAGGCAGATACGCAGTATTTT. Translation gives CASSTRAEADTQYF.

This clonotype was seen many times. The CDR3 sequence is CASSYTGEVTEAFF. CDR3 sequence (DNA): TGTGCCAGCAGTTACACAGGGGAGGTCACTGAAGCTTTCTTT. The chain is built from TRBV6-5 and TRBJ1-1; 7 positions match TRBD1. Looked up from germline, CDR1 is MNHEY and CDR2 is SVGAGI. The CDR3 length is 14 residues. Germline trimming cut 2 bases from V and 4 bases from J; bases unmatched to any gene: 4.

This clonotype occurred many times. The CDR3 DNA follows: TGTGCCAGCAGCCCTTACCGAGGGGGCGCGGTGCGTCGGGTCACCGGGGAGCTGTTTTTT. As protein: CASSPYRGGAVRRVTGELFF. The genes are TRBV9 and TRBJ2-2; 7 positions agree with TRBD1. Per the germline V gene, CDR1 is SGDLS and CDR2 is YYNGEE. This CDR3 comprises 20 residues. The V segment lost 4 bases and the J segment 4 bases; nucleotides outside the gene matches: 22.

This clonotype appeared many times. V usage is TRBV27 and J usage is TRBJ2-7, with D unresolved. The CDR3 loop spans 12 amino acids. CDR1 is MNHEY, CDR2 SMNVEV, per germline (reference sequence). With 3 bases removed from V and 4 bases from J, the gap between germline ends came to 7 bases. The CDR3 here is CASSFLGYEQYF. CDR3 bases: TGTGCCAGCAGTTTTTTAGGGTACGAGCAGTACTTC.

This chain's CDR3 is CASSSPAGDTQYF. The CDR3 DNA reads TGTGCCAGCAGCTCCCCAGCGGGAGATACGCAGTATTTT. The chain joins TRBV11-3 to TRBJ2-3, with a possible D match to TRBD2 (6 bases). Germline loops: CDR1 SGHNT, CDR2 YENEEA. The CDR3 has 13 amino acids. Trimming shortened V by 4 bases and J by 5 bases, and 10 bases separated the two germline ends.

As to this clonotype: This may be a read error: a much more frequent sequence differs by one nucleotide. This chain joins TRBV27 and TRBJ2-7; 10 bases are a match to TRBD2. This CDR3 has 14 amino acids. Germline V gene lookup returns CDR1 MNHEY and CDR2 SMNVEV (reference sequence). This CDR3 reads CASSLTSGIYGQYF. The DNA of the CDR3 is TGTGCCAGCAGTTTAACTAGCGGGATTTACGGGCAGTACTTC.

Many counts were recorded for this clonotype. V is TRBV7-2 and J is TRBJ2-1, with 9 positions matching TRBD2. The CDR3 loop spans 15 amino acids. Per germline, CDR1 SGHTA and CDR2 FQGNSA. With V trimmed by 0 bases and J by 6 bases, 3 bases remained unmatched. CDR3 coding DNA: TGTGCCAGCAGCTTAGCGCTAGCGGGACGCAATGAGCAGTTCTTC. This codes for CASSLALAGRNEQFF.

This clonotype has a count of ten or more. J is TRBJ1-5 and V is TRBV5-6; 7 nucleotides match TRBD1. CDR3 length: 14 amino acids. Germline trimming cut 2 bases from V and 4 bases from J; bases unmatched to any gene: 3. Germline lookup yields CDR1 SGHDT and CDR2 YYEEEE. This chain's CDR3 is CASSFGGQNQPQHF. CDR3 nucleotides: TGTGCCAGCAGCTTTGGGGGACAGAATCAGCCCCAGCATTTT. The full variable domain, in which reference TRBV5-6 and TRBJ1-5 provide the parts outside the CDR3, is DAGVTQSPTHLIKTRGQQVTLRCSPKSGHDTVSWYQQALGQGPQFIFQYYEEEERQRGNFPDRFSGHQFPNYSSELNVNALLLGDSALYLCASSFGGQNQPQHFGDGTRLSIL.

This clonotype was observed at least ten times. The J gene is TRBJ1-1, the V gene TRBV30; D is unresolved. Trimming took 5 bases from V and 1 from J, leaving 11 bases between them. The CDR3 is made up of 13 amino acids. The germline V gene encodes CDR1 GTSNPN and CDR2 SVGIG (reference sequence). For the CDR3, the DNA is TGTGCCTGGGGGTCAGGACCGAACACTGAAGCTTTCTTT. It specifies CAWGSGPNTEAFF.

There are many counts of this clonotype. CDR3 DNA sequence: TGCAGTGCTAGTGTTGAAAGCTCCTACAATGAGCAGTTCTTC. Protein sequence: CSASVESSYNEQFF. V usage is TRBV20-1 and J usage is TRBJ2-1, with D unresolved. V lost 3 bases and J lost 0, with 9 bases in between. Germline V gene lookup returns CDR1 DFQATT and CDR2 SNEGSKA (reference sequence). This CDR3 comprises 14 residues.

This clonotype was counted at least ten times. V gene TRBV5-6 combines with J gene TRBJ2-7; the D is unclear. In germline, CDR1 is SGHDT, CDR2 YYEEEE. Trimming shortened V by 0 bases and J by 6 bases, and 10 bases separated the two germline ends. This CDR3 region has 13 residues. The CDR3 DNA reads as TGTGCCAGCAGCTTGGGGACGGGTCCCGAGCAGTACTTC. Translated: CASSLGTGPEQYF.

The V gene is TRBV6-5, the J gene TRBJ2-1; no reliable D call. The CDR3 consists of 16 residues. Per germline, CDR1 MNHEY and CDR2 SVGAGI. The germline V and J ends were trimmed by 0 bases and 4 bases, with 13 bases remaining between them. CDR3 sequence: CASSYSTGILYNEQFF. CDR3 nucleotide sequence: TGTGCCAGCAGTTACTCGACCGGAATACTTTACAATGAGCAGTTCTTC.

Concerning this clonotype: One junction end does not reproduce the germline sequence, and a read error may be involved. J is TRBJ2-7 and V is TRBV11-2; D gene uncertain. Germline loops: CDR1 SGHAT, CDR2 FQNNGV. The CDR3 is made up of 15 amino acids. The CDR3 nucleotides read TGTGCCGGCAGCTTAGAGGCTGGCAGATCCTACGAGCAGTACTTC. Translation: CAGSLEAGRSYEQYF.

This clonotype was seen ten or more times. The CDR3 region is CASSYSAYEQYF. For the CDR3, the DNA is TGTGCCAGCAGTTACTCCGCCTACGAGCAGTACTTC. The rearrangement joins TRBV6-2 or TRBV6-3 to TRBJ2-7; no reliable D call. This CDR3 is built from 12 residues. Germline loops: CDR1 MNHEY, CDR2 SVGEGT. Trimming stripped 0 bases from V and 2 bases from J, with 2 bases between.

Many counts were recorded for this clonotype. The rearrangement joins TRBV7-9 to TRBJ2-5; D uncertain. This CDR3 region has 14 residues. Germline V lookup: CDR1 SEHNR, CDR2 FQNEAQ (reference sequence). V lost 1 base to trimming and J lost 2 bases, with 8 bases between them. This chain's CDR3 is CASSLEGFQETQYF. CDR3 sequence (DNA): TGTGCCAGCAGCTTAGAGGGCTTTCAAGAGACCCAGTACTTC.

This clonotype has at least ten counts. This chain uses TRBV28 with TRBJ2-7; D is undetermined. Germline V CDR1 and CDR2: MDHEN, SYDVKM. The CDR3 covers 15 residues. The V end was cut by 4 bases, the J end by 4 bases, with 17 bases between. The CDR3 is CASSSVGFATYEQYF. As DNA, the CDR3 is TGTGCCAGCAGTTCGGTGGGCTTTGCCACTTACGAGCAGTACTTC.

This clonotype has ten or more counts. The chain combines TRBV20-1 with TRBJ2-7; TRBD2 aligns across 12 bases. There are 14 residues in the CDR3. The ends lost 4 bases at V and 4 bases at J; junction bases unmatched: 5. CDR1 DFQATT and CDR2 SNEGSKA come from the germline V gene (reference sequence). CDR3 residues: CSATIGLAGYEQYF. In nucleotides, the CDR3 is TGCAGTGCTACTATCGGACTAGCGGGATACGAGCAGTACTTC.

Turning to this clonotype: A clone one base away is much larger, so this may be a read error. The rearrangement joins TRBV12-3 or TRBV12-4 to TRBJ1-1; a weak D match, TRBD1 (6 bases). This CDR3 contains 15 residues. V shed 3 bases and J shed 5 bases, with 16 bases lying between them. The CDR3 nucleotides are TGTGCCAGCAGTTTTGTCCAGGGGATAGGTACTGAAGCTTTCTTT. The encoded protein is CASSFVQGIGTEAFF.

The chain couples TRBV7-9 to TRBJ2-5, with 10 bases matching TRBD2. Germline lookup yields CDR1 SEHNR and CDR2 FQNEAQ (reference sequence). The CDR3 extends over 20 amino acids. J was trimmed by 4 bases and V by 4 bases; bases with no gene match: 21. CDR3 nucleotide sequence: TGTGCCAGCAGCTCGGGGGACCTTGGACGGCCTAGCGGGGGCCTAGAGACCCAGTACTTC. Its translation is CASSSGDLGRPSGGLETQYF.

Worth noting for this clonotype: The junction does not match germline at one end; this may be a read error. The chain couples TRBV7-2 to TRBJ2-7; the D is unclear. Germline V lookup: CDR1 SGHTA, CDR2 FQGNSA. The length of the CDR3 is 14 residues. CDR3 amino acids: CASSFGPHSYEQCF. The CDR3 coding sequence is TGTGCCAGCAGCTTCGGTCCGCACAGCTACGAGCAGTGCTTC.

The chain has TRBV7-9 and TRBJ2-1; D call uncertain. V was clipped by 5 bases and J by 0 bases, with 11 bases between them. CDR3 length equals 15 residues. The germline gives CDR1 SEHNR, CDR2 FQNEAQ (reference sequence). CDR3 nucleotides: TGTGCCAGCAGCGTGGTCATGAGCTCCTACAATGAGCAGTTCTTC. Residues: CASSVVMSSYNEQFF.

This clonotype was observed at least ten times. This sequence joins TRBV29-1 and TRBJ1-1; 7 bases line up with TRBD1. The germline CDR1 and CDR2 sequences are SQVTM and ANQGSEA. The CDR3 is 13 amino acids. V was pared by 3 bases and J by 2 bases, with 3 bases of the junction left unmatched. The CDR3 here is CSVETGSNTEAFF. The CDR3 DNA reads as TGCAGCGTTGAGACAGGGAGTAACACTGAAGCTTTCTTT.

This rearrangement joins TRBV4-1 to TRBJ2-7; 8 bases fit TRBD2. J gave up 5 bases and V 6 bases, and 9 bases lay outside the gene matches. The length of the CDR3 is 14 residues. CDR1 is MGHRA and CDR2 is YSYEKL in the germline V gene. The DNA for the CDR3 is TGCGCCAGCAGTACACTAGCGGCCTCTCACGAGCAGTACTTC. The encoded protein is CASSTLAASHEQYF.

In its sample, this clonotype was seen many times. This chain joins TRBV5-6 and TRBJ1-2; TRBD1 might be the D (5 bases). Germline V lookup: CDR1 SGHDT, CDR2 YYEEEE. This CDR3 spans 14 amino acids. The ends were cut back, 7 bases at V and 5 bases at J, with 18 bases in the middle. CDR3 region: CASGSVAGRYGYTF. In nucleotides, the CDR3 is TGTGCCAGCGGTTCCGTGGCAGGGAGGTATGGCTACACCTTC. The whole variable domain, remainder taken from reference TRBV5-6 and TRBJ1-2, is DAGVTQSPTHLIKTRGQQVTLRCSPKSGHDTVSWYQQALGQGPQFIFQYYEEEERQRGNFPDRFSGHQFPNYSSELNVNALLLGDSALYLCASGSVAGRYGYTFGSGTRLTVV.

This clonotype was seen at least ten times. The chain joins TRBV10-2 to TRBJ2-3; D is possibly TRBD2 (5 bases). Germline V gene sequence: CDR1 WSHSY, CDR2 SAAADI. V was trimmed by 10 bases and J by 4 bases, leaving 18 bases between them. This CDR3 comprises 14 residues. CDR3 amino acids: CATRPLDMADTQYF. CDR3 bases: TGCGCCACCCGCCCACTAGATATGGCAGATACGCAGTATTTT.

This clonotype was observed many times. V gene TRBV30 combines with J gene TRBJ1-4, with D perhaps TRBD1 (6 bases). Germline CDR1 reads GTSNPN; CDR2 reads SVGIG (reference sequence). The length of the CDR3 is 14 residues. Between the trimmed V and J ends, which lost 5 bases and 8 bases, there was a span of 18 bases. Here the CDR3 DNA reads TGTGCCTGGGGAGCAGGGGAAGGAGAAGAAAAACTGTTTTTT. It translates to CAWGAGEGEEKLFF.

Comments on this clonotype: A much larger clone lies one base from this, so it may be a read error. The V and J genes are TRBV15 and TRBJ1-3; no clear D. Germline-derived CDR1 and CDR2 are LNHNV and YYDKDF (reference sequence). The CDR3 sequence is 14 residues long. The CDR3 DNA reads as TGTGCCACCAGCCCGGGTTCTGAGGGAAACACCATATGTTTT. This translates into CATSPGSEGNTICF.

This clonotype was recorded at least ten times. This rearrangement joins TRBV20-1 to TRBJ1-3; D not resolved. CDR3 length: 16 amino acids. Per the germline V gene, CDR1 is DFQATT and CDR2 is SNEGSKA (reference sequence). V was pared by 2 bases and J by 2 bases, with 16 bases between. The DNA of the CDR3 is TGCAGTGCTAGATCCACGCGCGGGGTAACTGGAAACACCATATATTTT. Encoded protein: CSARSTRGVTGNTIYF.

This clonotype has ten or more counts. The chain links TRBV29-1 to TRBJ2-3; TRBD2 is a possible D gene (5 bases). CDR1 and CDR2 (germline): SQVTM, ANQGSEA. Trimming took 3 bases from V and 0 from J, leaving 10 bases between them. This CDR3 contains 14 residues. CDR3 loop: CSVESLASTDTQYF. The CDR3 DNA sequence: TGCAGCGTTGAGAGCCTAGCTAGCACAGATACGCAGTATTTT.

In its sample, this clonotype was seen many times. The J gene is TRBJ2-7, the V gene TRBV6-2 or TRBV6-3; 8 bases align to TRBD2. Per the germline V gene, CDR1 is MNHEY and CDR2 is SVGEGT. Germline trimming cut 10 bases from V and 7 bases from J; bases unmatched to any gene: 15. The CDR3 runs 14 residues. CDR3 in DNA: TGTGCCACCTCCGGGACTAGTCGTACAGATGAGCAGTACTTC. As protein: CATSGTSRTDEQYF.